This T cell receptor (beta chain) originates from a study of glioma-infiltrating T cells. Using RNA template, CDR3s of TCR alpha and beta were amplified with iRepertoire arm-PCR. For one-step reverse transcription and amplification, roughly 95-450 ng of tissue mRNA or PBMC total RNA was used. TCRdb fed the multiplex PCR reads into MiXCR, producing one record per CDR3 protein. The data hold 95,000 to 110,000 distinct CDR3 sequences, with less than 30% observed a single time. This clonotype appeared many times. The sequence came from a human donor with low-grade glioma or glioblastoma, undergoing nonglioma brain surgery, or in good health (not recorded which). Sequenced: glioma tissue, nonneoplastic brain tissue, or PBMCs (not recorded which).

The DNA of the CDR3 is TGTGCCAGCAAGAGCGGGGGCACAGATACGCAGTATTTT. Its translation is CASKSGGTDTQYF. The chain joins TRBV2 to TRBJ2-3; TRBD2 aligns across 7 bases. Germline CDR1 SNHLY, CDR2 FYNNEI. This CDR3 region has 13 residues. V gave up 7 bases and J gave up 1 base; unmatched junction bases: 2.